The 30 T cell receptor beta chains below were found in one sample sequenced in a study of graft-versus-host responses after intestinal transplantation. Sequencing used immunoSEQ multiplex PCR; TCRdb keeps in-frame clones, though not all of them. The sample lists 55,000 to 70,000 clones; around nine tenths were seen once. Sequences were derived from PBMCs, sampled almost 120 days after intestinal transplantation. These receptors all come from a human patient who received an intestinal transplant, so some T cells may come from the graft donor.

V gene TRBV7-6 combines with J gene TRBJ1-5; TRBD1 matches at 8 bases. V dropped 5 bases and J dropped 2; count of bases not matched to a gene: 11. The CDR3 contains 17 residues. Germline V gives CDR1 SGHVS, CDR2 FNYEAQ. The chain's CDR3 is CASSPQRDRGGNQPQHF. CDR3 nucleotide sequence: TGTGCCAGCAGCCCGCAACGCGACAGGGGCGGCAATCAGCCCCAGCATTTT.

The table lists this clone with a few counts. The genes are TRBV27 and TRBJ2-3; D ambiguous. Germline assignment: CDR1 MNHEY and CDR2 SMNVEV (reference sequence). The CDR3 runs to 15 residues. V was shortened by 5 bases and J by 2 bases, with 14 bases between the two germline ends. CDR3 residues: CASSTSLENTDTQYF. The CDR3 nucleotides read TGTGCCAGCAGTACGTCATTAGAGAACACAGATACGCAGTATTTT.

This clone occurred once. This rearrangement joins TRBV19 to TRBJ2-6; 12 bases are shared with TRBD1. V was clipped by 10 bases and J by 2 bases; unmatched bases: 6. From germline, CDR1 is LNHDA and CDR2 SQIVND (reference sequence). This CDR3 region has 16 residues. The CDR3 here is CATGDRGLAGANVLTF. CDR3 bases: TGTGCCACCGGGGACAGGGGGCTAGCTGGGGCCAACGTCCTGACTTTC.

This chain connects TRBV7-9 to TRBJ2-3; a weak D match, TRBD2 (5 bases). CDR1 and CDR2 (germline): SEHNR, FQNEAQ (reference sequence). V was pared by 4 bases and J by 2 bases, with 16 bases between. The CDR3 has 16 amino acids. In DNA form, the CDR3 reads TGTGCCAGCAGCTCCCTAGAGGGCCAGTACACAGATACGCAGTATTTT. This codes for CASSSLEGQYTDTQYF.

The rearrangement uses TRBV5-1 and TRBJ2-7; TRBD2 aligns across 9 bases. Germline V lookup: CDR1 SGHRS, CDR2 YFSETQ. Trimming took 2 bases from V and 1 from J; bases not matched to a gene: 13. The CDR3 totals 18 residues. The CDR3 region has the DNA TGCGCCAGCAGCTTAGCCAAACCCGGGACTAGCTTATCCTACGAGCAGTACTTC. It specifies CASSLAKPGTSLSYEQYF.

The J gene is TRBJ2-3, the V gene TRBV19; 8 nucleotides align to TRBD1. CDR1 is LNHDA and CDR2 is SQIVND in the germline V gene (reference sequence). The ends lost 7 bases at V and 2 bases at J; junction bases unmatched: 5. CDR3 length equals 14 residues. The CDR3 is CASNSDRATDTQYF. In DNA form, the CDR3 reads TGTGCCAGTAACTCGGACAGGGCCACAGATACGCAGTATTTT.

The chain has TRBV29-1 and TRBJ2-7; D is possibly TRBD2 (5 bases). This CDR3 region has 14 residues. Germline CDR1 reads SQVTM; CDR2 reads ANQGSEA. V was pared by 6 bases and J by 3 bases, with 18 bases between. Here the CDR3 reads CSVGPGGPYYEQYF. In DNA, the CDR3 is TGCAGCGTGGGCCCTGGAGGTCCTTACTACGAGCAGTACTTC.

This chain uses TRBV28 with TRBJ1-2; D perhaps matches TRBD1 (5 bases). Trimming left V 1 base short and J 2 bases short, with 14 bases between. Germline lookup yields CDR1 MDHEN and CDR2 SYDVKM. CDR3 length: 16 amino acids. The CDR3 DNA is TGTGCCAGCAGTTTATTACAGGACCCCAAGAACTATGGCTACACCTTC. It is translated as CASSLLQDPKNYGYTF.

This clone was seen once. The chain has TRBV5-1 and TRBJ2-6; D is ambiguous. V lost 2 bases and J lost 13, with 10 bases in between. Germline CDR1 is SGHRS and CDR2 is YFSETQ. The CDR3 sequence is 12 residues long. CDR3 region: CASSFLTGVLTF. DNA of the CDR3: TGCGCCAGCAGCTTCCTGACTGGGGTCCTGACTTTC.

The chain uses TRBV6-5 and TRBJ1-2; no clear D. V dropped 6 bases and J dropped 4 bases, with 15 bases sitting between them. Germline loops: CDR1 MNHEY, CDR2 SVGAGI. This CDR3 has 14 residues. This CDR3 is CASSTRGTRYGYTF. Here the CDR3 DNA reads TGTGCCAGCAGCACACGGGGTACGCGCTATGGCTACACCTTC.

The V and J genes are TRBV19 and TRBJ2-7; the D gene is possibly TRBD2 (5 bases). This CDR3 has 13 residues. In germline, CDR1 is LNHDA, CDR2 SQIVND (reference sequence). Between the trimmed V and J ends, which lost 5 bases and 3 bases, there was a span of 11 bases. The DNA for the CDR3 is TGTGCCAGTAGTGGGAGACTAAACTACGAGCAGTACTTC. Protein sequence: CASSGRLNYEQYF.

This clone was seen only once. The rearrangement links TRBV5-1 to TRBJ2-1, with a weak D call TRBD2 (6 bases). Between the trimmed V and J ends, which lost 4 bases and 9 bases, there was a span of 17 bases. The CDR3 has 14 amino acids. The germline gives CDR1 SGHRS, CDR2 YFSETQ. The CDR3 DNA is TGCGCCAGCAGCGACCCGGGAGCTGATTCTGAGCAGTTCTTC. Translating it yields CASSDPGADSEQFF.

The rearrangement uses TRBV21-1 and TRBJ1-5; the D segment call TRBD1 is taken from the table without a DNA check. TRBV21-1 is given as a pseudogene. CDR3 length: 20 residues. The CDR3, as DNA: TGTGCCAGCAGCGCGCGAGGGACCCCCGGAAGGGGGAATAGCAATCAGCCCCAGCATTTT. Translation: CASSARGTPGRGNSNQPQHF.

Note on this clone: At one boundary the junction diverges from the germline segment, which might be a read error. The same CDR3 can be traced to other DNA sequences in this sample. The rearrangement links TRBV6-5 to TRBJ2-7, with 14 bases matching TRBD2. The CDR3 consists of 16 residues. In germline, CDR1 is MNHEY, CDR2 SVGAGI. CDR3 DNA: TGTGCCAGTAGTTTCTGGACTAGCGGGAGGAACTACGAGCAGTACTTC. It encodes CASSFWTSGRNYEQYF.

Remarks on this clone: One end of the junction is discordant with germline, which a read error may explain. The chain links TRBV19 to TRBJ1-1; maybe TRBD1 (6 bases). Looked up from germline, CDR1 is LNHDA and CDR2 is SQIVND (reference sequence). The CDR3 sequence is 12 residues long. The CDR3 spells CANSPRGLGAFF. CDR3 DNA: TGTGCCAATAGTCCTCGGGGGCTGGGAGCTTTCTTT.

The V gene is TRBV18, the J gene TRBJ2-1; tentatively, D is TRBD1 (6 bases). V was pared by 5 bases and J by 2 bases, with 19 bases between. Germline-derived CDR1 and CDR2 are KGHSH and LQKENI. The CDR3 is 17 residues long. CDR3 bases: TGTGCCAGCTCAGTAAACGTCGGACAGAATACCTACAATGAGCAGTTCTTC. Amino acids: CASSVNVGQNTYNEQFF. The variable domain in full, completed from reference TRBV18 and TRBJ2-1, reads NAGVMQNPRHLVRRRGQEARLRCSPMKGHSHVYWYRQLPEEGLKFMVYLQKENIIDESGMPKERFSAEFPKEGPSILRIQQVVRGDSAAYFCASSVNVGQNTYNEQFFGPGTRLTVL.

V and J are TRBV6-5 and TRBJ1-2; 10 bases map to TRBD1. The CDR3 totals 14 residues. Germline values: CDR1 MNHEY, CDR2 SVGAGI. Germline trimming cut 4 bases from V and 4 bases from J; bases unmatched to any gene: 3. This CDR3 is CASSWTGGIYGYTF. Written as DNA, the CDR3 is TGTGCCAGCAGTTGGACAGGGGGAATCTATGGCTACACCTTC.

This chain joins TRBV21-1 and TRBJ1-4. TRBV21-1 is classified as a pseudogene. CDR3 length: 17 amino acids. The CDR3 coding sequence is TGTGCCAGCAGCAAAGTCGGGGGGAGCTGCCCGGATGAAAAACTGTTTTTT. It is translated as CASSKVGGSCPDEKLFF.

The chain employs TRBV4-1 and TRBJ2-7, with a possible D match to TRBD2 (5 bases). The CDR3 length is 14 residues. CDR1 is MGHRA and CDR2 is YSYEKL in the germline V gene. With 0 bases removed from V and 7 bases from J, the gap between germline ends came to 13 bases. CDR3: CASSQDMRGLEQYF. The CDR3 DNA is TGCGCCAGCAGCCAAGATATGCGAGGGCTTGAGCAGTACTTC.

The chain has TRBV18 and TRBJ2-3; 10 positions agree with TRBD1. Looked up from germline, CDR1 is KGHSH and CDR2 is LQKENI. The CDR3 extends over 14 amino acids. J gave up 3 bases and V 4 bases, and 1 base lay outside the gene matches. CDR3 nucleotide sequence: TGTGCCAGCTCACGGGACAGGGGTACAGATACGCAGTATTTT. This translates into CASSRDRGTDTQYF.

V and J are TRBV29-1 and TRBJ2-1; D remains ambiguous. Trimming took off 7 bases at V and 0 bases at J, with 16 bases between the two ends. The germline V gene encodes CDR1 SQVTM and CDR2 ANQGSEA. The CDR3 runs 15 residues. CDR3 sequence reads: CSAEGVPVSYNEQFF. CDR3 coding DNA: TGCAGCGCCGAAGGTGTGCCAGTCTCCTACAATGAGCAGTTCTTC.

V is TRBV29-1 and J is TRBJ2-5, with a possible D match to TRBD1 (5 bases). This CDR3 spans 13 amino acids. Trimming pared 5 bases from V and 0 bases from J, leaving 10 bases between. Germline lookup yields CDR1 SQVTM and CDR2 ANQGSEA. The CDR3 here is CSVPQDNQETQYF. The DNA for the CDR3 is TGCAGCGTTCCGCAGGACAACCAAGAGACCCAGTACTTC.

V is TRBV29-1 and J is TRBJ2-5; weak D call: TRBD1 (5 bases). Germline-derived CDR1 and CDR2 are SQVTM and ANQGSEA. Trimming took off 4 bases at V and 4 bases at J, with 7 bases between the two ends. This CDR3 has 11 residues. CDR3: CSVGQGETQYF. The CDR3 coding sequence is TGCAGCGTTGGTCAGGGAGAGACCCAGTACTTC.

The count of this clone is one. The chain links TRBV11-2 to TRBJ2-7, with TRBD2 identical over 8 bases. With V trimmed by 6 bases and J by 6 bases, 4 bases remained unmatched. The germline gives CDR1 SGHAT, CDR2 FQNNGV. The CDR3 spans 12 residues. CDR3 sequence: CASSFSGAEQYF. The CDR3 bases are TGTGCCAGCAGTTTTAGCGGGGCCGAGCAGTACTTC.

This chain uses TRBV28 with TRBJ2-5; 8 positions match TRBD2. Trimming at V came to 2 bases and at J to 1 base, leaving 3 bases not matched to a gene. The CDR3 extends over 15 amino acids. Per the germline V gene, CDR1 is MDHEN and CDR2 is SYDVKM. Here the CDR3 DNA reads TGTGCCAGCAGTTTACTAGCGGGCCCCCAAGAGACCCAGTACTTC. Amino acids: CASSLLAGPQETQYF.

CDR3 nucleotides: TGCGCCAGCAGCCAAGATGGAAGATCCAGCTCCTACGAGCAGTACTTC. Encoded protein: CASSQDGRSSSYEQYF. The V and J genes are TRBV4-1 and TRBJ2-7; D gene ambiguous. Germline V gene sequence: CDR1 MGHRA, CDR2 YSYEKL. This CDR3 is built from 16 residues. The V end was cut by 0 bases, the J end by 0 bases, with 12 bases between.

The chain couples TRBV2 to TRBJ2-5; D remains ambiguous. The CDR3 contains 13 residues. The germline V gene encodes CDR1 SNHLY and CDR2 FYNNEI. V lost 2 bases to trimming and J lost 10 bases, with 14 bases between them. The CDR3 loop reads CASSENGQTFQYF. In DNA form, the CDR3 reads TGTGCCAGCAGTGAAAACGGCCAGACGTTCCAGTACTTC.

The genes are TRBV5-1 and TRBJ2-1; no reliable D call. Trimming removed 2 bases from V and 2 bases from J, with 5 bases in between. The CDR3 consists of 13 residues. Germline lookup yields CDR1 SGHRS and CDR2 YFSETQ. CDR3 residues: CASSLGAYNEQFF. Written as DNA, the CDR3 is TGCGCCAGCAGCTTAGGTGCCTACAATGAGCAGTTCTTC.

The DNA of the CDR3 is TGTGCCAGCAGAAGGGACGCAGCTAATGAAAAACTGTTTTTT. It specifies CASRRDAANEKLFF. The rearrangement uses TRBV5-6 and TRBJ1-4; tentatively, D is TRBD1 (5 bases). V lost 5 bases, J lost 3 bases, and 11 bases lay in between. The CDR3 is 14 residues long. The germline gives CDR1 SGHDT, CDR2 YYEEEE.

This chain uses TRBV19 with TRBJ2-1; no clear D. Between the trimmed V and J ends, which lost 3 bases and 0 bases, there was a span of 9 bases. This CDR3 region has 15 residues. The germline V gene has CDR1 LNHDA and CDR2 SQIVND (reference sequence). The DNA of the CDR3 is TGTGCCAGTAGTATCGCAGAGTACTCCTACAATGAGCAGTTCTTC. It yields the protein CASSIAEYSYNEQFF. Supplemented by reference TRBV19 and TRBJ2-1, the full variable domain reads DGGITQSPKYLFRKEGQNVTLSCEQNLNHDAMYWYRQDPGQGLRLIYYSQIVNDFQKGDIAEGYSVSREKKESFPLTVTSAQKNPTAFYLCASSIAEYSYNEQFFGPGTRLTVL.